Listed below are T cell receptor beta chains from one sample, sequenced in a study of blood T cell repertoires in COVID-19. Here immunoSEQ multiplex PCR was the method, and the copy in TCRdb shows in-frame clones only, minus some. Found here are about 350,000 clones, 88% of them singletons; the top ten hold about 0.94%. The sample taken for sequencing was PBMCs or T cells enriched from blood (not recorded which). These TCRs come from a woman in her twenties or thirties who had been exposed to COVID-19. Both conserved end residues are part of each CDR3. The D gene is left open where the match is weak. Clone size is given for some rows only: seen once, a few or many times, or a class if the clone is expanded.

>NA|TRBV18|TRBJ1-5|13|NA
CASSSEGNQPQHF
TGTGCCAGCTCCTCTGAGGGCAATCAGCCCCAGCATTTT
>TRBD1|TRBV6-4|TRBJ1-5|14|NA
CASSAGGAEKPQHF
TGTGCCAGCAGTGCAGGGGGCGCCGAGAAGCCCCAGCATTTT
>TRBD1|TRBV10-3|TRBJ1-4|15|NA
CAISPNSGGNEKLFF
TGTGCCATCAGTCCCAACTCAGGGGGAAATGAAAAACTGTTTTTT
>TRBD1|TRBV15|TRBJ1-4|17|NA
CATSRDRGRLTNEKLFF
TGTGCCACCAGCAGAGACAGGGGGCGTTTGACTAATGAAAAACTGTTTTTT
>TRBD1|TRBV7-3|TRBJ1-6|17|few
CASSLKGQGVSNSPLHF
TGTGCCAGCAGCTTAAAGGGACAGGGTGTGAGTAATTCACCCCTCCACTTT
>NA|TRBV11-2|TRBJ1-2|17|NA
CASSLHYPPSFNYGYTF
TGTGCCAGCAGCCTCCACTACCCACCTTCCTTTAACTATGGCTACACCTTC
>NA|TRBV14|TRBJ2-1|16|NA
CASSQEAGLPYNEQFF
TGTGCCAGCAGCCAAGAGGCGGGTTTGCCCTACAATGAGCAGTTCTTC
>TRBD1|TRBV28|TRBJ1-2|14|NA
CASRRQGAARGYTF
TGTGCCAGCAGAAGACAGGGGGCGGCGCGGGGCTACACCTTC
>NA|TRBV19|TRBJ1-5|15|NA
CASSIGTANNQPQHF
TGTGCCAGTAGTATAGGGACAGCCAACAATCAGCCCCAGCATTTT
>NA|TRBV6-5|TRBJ1-2|14|NA
CASRKTGLDYGYTF
TGTGCCAGCAGGAAAACAGGGTTGGACTATGGCTACACCTTC
>NA|TRBV13|TRBJ2-5|14|NA
CASSLGLADETQYF
TGTGCCAGCAGCTTAGGACTAGCCGACGAGACCCAGTACTTC
>TRBD1|TRBV7-2|TRBJ1-1|15|NA
CASSAAGQGWAEAFF
TGTGCCAGCAGTGCAGCCGGACAGGGGTGGGCTGAAGCTTTCTTT
>NA|TRBV7-9|TRBJ2-3|15|NA
CASSRSGQGTDTQYF
TGTGCCAGCAGTCGATCGGGACAAGGCACAGATACGCAGTATTTT
>TRBD1|TRBV9|TRBJ1-6|16|NA
CASSAGRDRGLSPLHF
TGTGCCAGCAGCGCCGGAAGGGACAGGGGGCTTTCACCCCTCCACTTT
>NA|TRBV2|TRBJ2-7|16|NA
CAIYTPSGTPGYEQYF
TGTGCCATCTATACCCCCTCCGGGACACCTGGCTACGAGCAGTACTTC
>NA|TRBV20-1|TRBJ2-7|15|NA
CSASARLVRPYEQYF
TGCAGTGCTAGTGCTAGACTGGTGCGTCCCTACGAGCAGTACTTC
>NA|TRBV11-2|TRBJ2-1|16|NA
CASSLEGRGVYNEQFF
TGTGCCAGCAGCTTAGAAGGGAGGGGGGTGTACAATGAGCAGTTCTTC
>NA|TRBV19|TRBJ1-1|11|NA
CASSRNTEAFF
TGTGCCAGTAGCAGGAACACTGAAGCTTTCTTT
>TRBD1|TRBV29-1|TRBJ2-1|13|NA
CSGQGARDNEQFF
TGCAGCGGACAGGGGGCGCGCGACAATGAGCAGTTCTTC
>TRBD2|TRBV27|TRBJ2-2|15|once
CASHLAGGPPGELFF
TGTGCCAGCCACCTAGCGGGAGGGCCCCCCGGGGAGCTGTTTTTT
>TRBD2|TRBV18|TRBJ2-6|18|NA
CASSSSLAGTSGANVLTF
TGTGCCAGCTCAAGCTCACTAGCGGGGACCTCTGGGGCCAACGTCCTGACTTTC
>TRBD2|TRBV6-1|TRBJ2-1|16|NA
CASSEGAAGGVNEQFF
TGTGCCAGCAGTGAGGGGGCAGCGGGAGGGGTCAATGAGCAGTTCTTC
>TRBD1|TRBV18|TRBJ1-5|15|NA
CASSQQGARDQPQHF
TGTGCCAGCTCACAACAGGGGGCTAGGGATCAGCCCCAGCATTTT
>NA|TRBV21-1|TRBJ1-1|15|NA
CASSGDGTVNTEAFF
TGTGCCAGCAGCGGAGACGGGACAGTGAACACTGAAGCTTTCTTT
>TRBD2|TRBV6-5|TRBJ2-7|13|NA
CASSRDYTYEQYF
TGTGCCAGCAGCCGGGACTACACCTACGAGCAGTACTTC
>TRBD1|TRBV27|TRBJ2-7|14|NA
CASGYRGLSYEQYF
TGTGCCAGCGGTTACAGGGGGCTAAGCTACGAGCAGTACTTC
>TRBD1|TRBV5-6|TRBJ2-7|15|NA
CASSWGQGFDYEQYF
TGTGCCAGCAGCTGGGGACAGGGTTTCGACTACGAGCAGTACTTC
>NA|TRBV5-1|TRBJ2-2|16|once
CASTPRGGGNGGELFF
TGCGCCAGCACCCCTAGAGGGGGCGGGAATGGCGGGGAGCTGTTTTTT
>TRBD2|TRBV7-2|TRBJ2-2|17|NA
CASSLASAGGFTGELFF
TGTGCCAGCAGCTTAGCCTCGGCGGGAGGGTTCACCGGGGAGCTGTTTTTT
>TRBD1|TRBV29-1|TRBJ2-7|14|NA
CSARGGTKSYEQYF
TGCAGCGCCCGAGGGGGCACTAAATCCTACGAGCAGTACTTC
>NA|TRBV6-5|TRBJ1-4|13|NA
CASRRTANEKLFF
TGTGCCAGCAGAAGGACAGCAAATGAAAAACTGTTTTTT
>TRBD1|TRBV12-3/TRBV12-4|TRBJ1-3|13|NA
CASRGTVRNTIYF
TGTGCCAGCAGGGGGACAGTCCGAAACACCATATATTTT
>TRBD1|TRBV28|TRBJ1-5|15|NA
CASSLMDRLNQPQHF
TGTGCCAGCAGTCTTATGGACAGGCTCAATCAGCCCCAGCATTTT
>NA|TRBV19|TRBJ1-2|13|few
CASTLDRYYGYTF
TGTGCCAGTACCTTAGACAGGTACTATGGCTACACCTTC
>TRBD1|TRBV2|TRBJ1-2|15|NA
CASSRSGTGVPGYTF
TGTGCCAGCAGTAGATCCGGGACAGGGGTCCCTGGCTACACCTTC
>NA|TRBV5-1|TRBJ2-2|14|NA
CASLSGVNTGELFF
TGCGCCTCTCTCTCCGGGGTAAACACCGGGGAGCTGTTTTTT
>TRBD1|TRBV9|TRBJ1-1|17|NA
CASSVGARGPMNTEAFF
TGTGCCAGCAGCGTAGGTGCCAGGGGGCCGATGAACACTGAAGCTTTCTTT
>TRBD2|TRBV30|TRBJ2-1|15|NA
CAWNELAGGGNEQFF
TGTGCCTGGAACGAACTAGCGGGAGGGGGCAATGAGCAGTTCTTC
>TRBD2|TRBV24-1|TRBJ2-1|20|NA
CATSDLTSSGREAEKDEQFF
TGTGCCACCAGTGATCTTACCTCTAGCGGGAGGGAGGCGGAAAAGGATGAGCAGTTCTTC
>NA|TRBV19|TRBJ2-5|13|NA
CASSIVQGETQYF
TGTGCCAGTAGTATAGTTCAGGGGGAGACCCAGTACTTC
>NA|TRBV6-5|TRBJ2-5|15|NA
CASSSWGVRRETQYF
TGTGCCAGCAGTTCTTGGGGGGTTCGGAGAGAGACCCAGTACTTC
>TRBD1|TRBV28|TRBJ1-2|15|NA
CASIPPGQGLYGYTF
TGTGCCAGCATCCCCCCGGGACAGGGCCTATATGGCTACACCTTC
>TRBD2|TRBV18|TRBJ2-7|17|NA
CASSPMGTSGPSGEQYF
TGTGCCAGCTCACCTATGGGTACTAGCGGTCCTTCGGGCGAGCAGTACTTC
>TRBD2|TRBV6-5|TRBJ2-3|15|NA
CASSYRDYLGDTQYF
TGTGCCAGCAGTTACCGGGACTACCTGGGGGATACGCAGTATTTT
>NA|TRBV29-1|TRBJ2-7|12|NA
CSVIRNDYEQYF
TGCAGCGTGATCAGAAACGACTACGAGCAGTACTTC
>NA|TRBV18|TRBJ1-3|15|NA
CASSPSLISGNTIYF
TGTGCCAGCTCACCAAGCCTGATCTCTGGAAACACCATATATTTT
>TRBD1|TRBV19|TRBJ1-5|15|once
CASSSRTGGHQPQHF
TGTGCCAGTAGTTCTCGTACAGGGGGCCACCAGCCCCAGCATTTT
>NA|TRBV6-5|TRBJ1-6|15|NA
CASSYFGRDNSPLHF
TGTGCCAGCAGTTACTTTGGGCGGGATAATTCACCCCTCCACTTT
>NA|TRBV27|TRBJ1-4|15|few
CASSLGPGVNEKLFF
TGTGCCAGCAGTTTGGGGCCAGGGGTAAATGAAAAACTGTTTTTT
>TRBD1|TRBV6-4|TRBJ1-5|18|NA
CASSEPGTGNAWGEPQHF
TGTGCCAGCAGTGAGCCCGGGACAGGGAACGCGTGGGGGGAGCCCCAGCATTTT
>NA|TRBV5-1|TRBJ1-4|15|NA
CASSLGGRGSEKLFF
TGCGCCAGCAGCTTGGGTGGTAGGGGGAGTGAAAAACTGTTTTTT
>TRBD1|TRBV29-1|TRBJ1-1|15|NA
CSVPRGTALNTEAFF
TGCAGCGTTCCGAGGGGGACAGCTTTGAACACTGAAGCTTTCTTT
>TRBD1|TRBV29-1|TRBJ2-3|12|NA
CSVEGTGSTQYF
TGCAGCGTTGAAGGGACAGGATCTACGCAGTATTTT
>TRBD1|TRBV27|TRBJ2-7|17|NA
CASSYPQGAGGYGEQYF
TGTGCCAGCAGTTACCCCCAGGGGGCAGGGGGCTATGGGGAGCAGTACTTC
>TRBD1|TRBV6-5|TRBJ2-7|13|NA
CASRGQGNYEQYF
TGTGCCAGCAGAGGACAGGGGAACTACGAGCAGTACTTC
>NA|TRBV5-5|TRBJ1-1|15|NA
CASSLAFGSSTEAFF
TGTGCCAGCAGCTTGGCTTTTGGGTCTAGCACTGAAGCTTTCTTT
>NA|TRBV14|TRBJ1-1|17|NA
CASSLRRSLNMNTEAFF
TGTGCCAGCAGCCTCAGGCGCTCCCTTAACATGAACACTGAAGCTTTCTTT
>TRBD1|TRBV19|TRBJ1-2|15|NA
CASSLDRVVHYGYTF
TGTGCCAGTAGTCTTGACAGGGTAGTCCACTATGGCTACACCTTC
>TRBD2|TRBV5-5|TRBJ2-7|16|NA
CASTPTGTSGSYEQYF
TGTGCCAGCACCCCGACCGGGACTAGCGGCTCCTACGAGCAGTACTTC
>TRBD2|TRBV3-1/TRBV3-2|TRBJ2-3|18|NA
CASSQQGTSGRATDTQYF
TGTGCCAGCAGCCAACAAGGGACTAGCGGGAGGGCCACAGATACGCAGTATTTT